This entry lists 2 T cell receptor beta chains sequenced from one sample in a study of vaccination and CD4 T cells after COVID-19. Described time point: late sampling 161 to 241 days after vaccination in three convalescent patients. Treatment of the sample: roughly 10-day PBMC culture with coronavirus spike peptide pools or control peptides (ViraFEST assay). Sequenced with the Oncomine TCR Beta short-read assay was DNA taken from cultured CD4+ T cells. TCRdb recomputed calls from the PCR reads with MiXCR, one row per CDR3 protein. The sample yields some 26,000 distinct CDR3 sequences, around two fifths seen once. The antigens of these receptors remain unknown. Specimen: CD4+ T cells from blood, cultured in vitro, collected about 7 months after SARS-CoV-2 vaccination. These TCRs come from a human donor who had recovered from COVID-19.

The chain combines TRBV27 with TRBJ2-7; possible D gene TRBD2, 6 bases. The CDR3 contains 16 residues. CDR1 and CDR2 (germline): MNHEY, SMNVEV (reference sequence). The V gene lost 5 bases and the J gene lost 3 bases, with 20 bases spanning the gap. Here the CDR3 reads CASSTGGGLRDYEQYF. In nucleotides, the CDR3 is TGTGCCAGCAGTACCGGCGGAGGGCTCCGGGACTACGAGCAGTACTTC.

The gene calls are TRBV7-8 and TRBJ2-5; D gene ambiguous. The CDR3 loop spans 14 amino acids. Germline loops: CDR1 SGHVS, CDR2 FQNEAQ. With 0 bases removed from V and 4 bases from J, the gap between germline ends came to 9 bases. CDR3 nucleotides: TGTGCCAGCAGCTTAGCATCCTCGTCAGAGACCCAGTACTTC. It encodes CASSLASSSETQYF.